The rows below give T cell receptor beta chains drawn from one sample of a study of identical twins. TCRdb passed the 5' RACE reads through MiXCR, listing each CDR3 protein once. The data show 500,000 to 650,000 distinct CDR3 sequences, about 20% seen once. These data were likewise used in another study, on yellow fever vaccine responses in identical twins.

The sample consisted of CD4+ T cells sorted from blood. The receptors come from a woman younger than 35 in good health. The CDR3 runs from the conserved cysteine through the conserved F or W. A D gene is named only where the DNA matches it firmly. The size of a clone is reported for some rows only, either as once, few or many, or as a class for expanded clones.

d_call j_call clone_size v_call cdr3_aa cdr3_nt
NA TRBJ2-1 few TRBV3-1 CASSPSRTGEQFF TGTGCCAGCAGCCCATCTAGGACGGGTGAGCAGTTCTTC
NA TRBJ2-3 few TRBV9 CASSVSDRDTQYF TGTGCCAGCAGCGTTTCGGATAGAGATACGCAGTATTTT
NA TRBJ2-1 few TRBV20-1 CSAPSGSYNEQFF TGCAGTGCCCCGTCTGGCTCCTACAATGAGCAGTTCTTC
NA TRBJ2-1 NA TRBV7-9 CASSHGQSYNEQFF TGTGCCAGCAGCCACGGACAGTCCTACAATGAGCAGTTCTTC
NA TRBJ1-5 few TRBV28 CASSLGTGTLNQPQHF TGTGCCAGCAGTTTGGGGACCGGGACCCTCAATCAGCCCCAGCATTTT
TRBD1 TRBJ2-3 many TRBV9 CASSERTGDIDTQYF TGTGCCAGCAGCGAGAGGACAGGGGATATAGATACGCAGTATTTT
NA TRBJ2-7 few TRBV9 CASSVSSLPVEQYF TGTGCCAGCAGCGTAAGTTCCCTTCCGGTCGAGCAGTACTTC
TRBD2 TRBJ2-2 NA TRBV15 CATSRVSGEGGPGTGELFF TGTGCCACCAGCAGAGTCTCGGGGGAGGGAGGGCCAGGTACCGGGGAGCTGTTTTTT
TRBD2 TRBJ2-7 NA TRBV13 CASSLGRPNSGSYEQYF TGTGCCAGCAGCTTAGGCCGTCCGAATAGCGGGAGTTACGAGCAGTACTTC
TRBD1 TRBJ1-1 few TRBV19 CASTGQGLNTEAFF TGTGCCAGTACGGGACAGGGATTGAACACTGAAGCTTTCTTT
TRBD2 TRBJ2-1 few TRBV7-7 CASSLRPGGEQFF TGTGCCAGCAGCTTACGGCCGGGGGGTGAGCAGTTCTTC
TRBD1 TRBJ1-6 once TRBV7-9 CASSPTGDSPLHF TGTGCCAGCAGCCCTACAGGGGATTCACCCCTCCACTTT
TRBD2 TRBJ2-3 NA TRBV18 CASSTSGTDTQYF TGTGCCAGCTCAACTAGCGGCACAGATACGCAGTATTTT
NA TRBJ2-3 many TRBV7-2 CASSLSRTDTQYF TGTGCCAGCAGCTTAAGTAGGACAGATACGCAGTATTTT